This entry lists 8 T cell receptor beta chains sequenced from one sample in a study of T-cell memory formation after mild COVID-19 (dated by TCRdb to about 2021). The method behind the library was 5' RACE. Sequencing used an Illumina NovaSeq 6000. Through fastp at Q25 and MiXCR, TCRdb rebuilt clones from the public reads, retaining in-frame beta chains. Here each entry gathers all rows of one CDR3 protein and keeps the most common genes and DNA. A total of about 470,000 distinct CDR3 sequences appear in this sample, around a sixth of them only once. 10% to 15% of the sample lies in the top ten. The sequenced sample consisted of PBMCs or a T cell subset sorted from them (not recorded which). The receptors here all came from an adult woman who had mild COVID-19 (a few samples of this study predate the infection). The sample titles of this study are shuffled in the database, so cell type and time point are left out; the donor was told from shared clones.

This clonotype showed up just a few times. The chain has TRBV4-3 and TRBJ2-5; possible D gene TRBD2, 5 bases. Per germline, CDR1 LGHNA and CDR2 YSLEER. Trimming cost V 5 bases and J 2 bases, with 15 bases left between them. The CDR3 has 15 amino acids. CDR3 region: CASSVRDWWQETQYF. Written as DNA, the CDR3 is TGCGCCAGCAGCGTACGGGATTGGTGGCAAGAGACCCAGTACTTC.

This clonotype occurred a few times. This rearrangement joins TRBV5-4 to TRBJ1-1; 9 positions agree with TRBD1. Germline V gives CDR1 SGHNT, CDR2 YYREEE (reference sequence). After removal of 8 bases from V and 0 bases from J, the junction contained 5 bases not matched to a gene. The CDR3 is 14 residues long. The CDR3 spells CASKRQGVNTEAFF. CDR3 sequence (DNA): TGTGCCAGTAAACGACAGGGGGTGAACACTGAAGCTTTCTTT.

The chain couples TRBV24-1 to TRBJ2-7, with no clear D. V was trimmed by 9 bases and J by 0 bases, leaving 11 bases between them. From germline, CDR1 is KGHDR and CDR2 SFDVKD. The CDR3 sequence is 13 residues long. The CDR3 region is CATPPWSSYEQYF. In DNA, the CDR3 is TGTGCCACCCCTCCTTGGAGCTCCTACGAGCAGTACTTC.

The sample holds a few counts of this clonotype. The chain joins TRBV7-9 to TRBJ2-5; a weak D match, TRBD1 (6 bases). There are 16 residues in the CDR3. Per the germline V gene, CDR1 is SEHNR and CDR2 is FQNEAQ (reference sequence). Trimming pared 6 bases from V and 2 bases from J, leaving 19 bases between. Here the CDR3 reads CASRPTGTNQQETQYF. CDR3 nucleotides: TGTGCCAGCAGGCCGACCGGGACAAACCAACAAGAGACCCAGTACTTC.

The chain recombines TRBV24-1 with TRBJ1-2; D remains unclear. V was cut by 3 bases and J by 4 bases, with 11 bases left in between. The CDR3 has 14 residues. Germline V gene sequence: CDR1 KGHDR, CDR2 SFDVKD. Here the CDR3 reads CATSDPWRSYGYTF. The CDR3 DNA sequence: TGTGCCACCAGTGATCCGTGGCGCAGCTATGGCTACACCTTC.

This clonotype was counted between two and nine times. This chain joins TRBV9 and TRBJ2-2; 7 nucleotides agree with TRBD1. With V trimmed by 3 bases and J by 4 bases, 6 bases remained unmatched. Germline values: CDR1 SGDLS, CDR2 YYNGEE. The CDR3 loop spans 15 amino acids. CDR3 region: CASSEHRGPTGELFF. CDR3 sequence (DNA): TGTGCCAGCAGCGAGCACAGGGGTCCCACCGGGGAGCTGTTTTTT.

The CDR3 sequence is CASSIQGALNNEQFF. The CDR3 DNA is TGTGCCAGCAGCATCCAGGGGGCTCTCAACAATGAGCAGTTCTTC. The rearrangement links TRBV5-6 to TRBJ2-1; 8 bases agree with TRBD1. Germline V gene lookup returns CDR1 SGHDT and CDR2 YYEEEE. V lost 4 bases to trimming and J lost 5 bases; unmatched junction nucleotides: 8. This CDR3 contains 15 residues.

This clonotype was seen a handful of times. The J gene is TRBJ2-5, the V gene TRBV4-1; D call uncertain. This CDR3 has 17 residues. V was shortened by 0 bases and J by 1 base, with 15 bases between the two germline ends. Germline V gene sequence: CDR1 MGHRA, CDR2 YSYEKL. The CDR3: CASSQDAYGSAQETQYF. Written as DNA, the CDR3 is TGCGCCAGCAGCCAAGACGCCTATGGCAGCGCCCAAGAGACCCAGTACTTC.